The 21 T cell receptor beta chains in this list originate from one sample, sequenced in a study of identical twins. TCRdb ran MiXCR on the 5' RACE reads and lists one entry per CDR3 protein. Of more than 1.5 million distinct CDR3 sequences listed, about 30% are singletons. Sequenced sample: cord blood. Receptors were obtained from a newborn girl in good health.

CDR3 coding DNA: TGTGCCAGCAGCTTAGAAACAGGGTCCCACGAGCAGTACTTC. It codes for CASSLETGSHEQYF. This chain joins TRBV7-2 and TRBJ2-7, with a possible D match to TRBD1 (6 bases). The V gene lost 1 base and the J gene lost 5 bases, with 12 bases spanning the gap. The CDR3 is made up of 14 amino acids. In germline, CDR1 is SGHTA, CDR2 FQGNSA.

This clonotype came up many times. CDR3 DNA sequence: TGTGCCAGCAGCCCGGGACAGGGAAACATTCAGTACTTC. Translated: CASSPGQGNIQYF. The chain uses TRBV2 and TRBJ2-4, with 9 bases that match TRBD1. This CDR3 has 13 residues. Trimming at V came to 6 bases and at J to 6 bases, leaving 3 bases not matched to a gene. Germline assignment: CDR1 SNHLY and CDR2 FYNNEI. The full variable domain, with the rest looked up from reference TRBV2 and TRBJ2-4, is EPEVTQTPSHQVTQMGQEVILRCVPISNHLYFYWYRQILGQKVEFLVSFYNNEISEKSEIFDDQFSVERPDGSNFTLKIRSTKLEDSAMYFCASSPGQGNIQYFGAGTRLSVL.

In its sample, this clonotype was seen a few times. The chain uses TRBV3-1 and TRBJ2-1; 11 bases map to TRBD2. Trimming at V came to 1 base and at J to 10 bases, leaving 9 bases not matched to a gene. Germline CDR1 and CDR2: LGHDT and YNNKEL (reference sequence). This CDR3 is built from 16 residues. In nucleotides, the CDR3 is TGTGCCAGCAGCCAAGGCACGACTAGCGGGGTGTACGAGCAGTTCTTC. Protein product: CASSQGTTSGVYEQFF.

The chain combines TRBV12-3 or TRBV12-4 with TRBJ1-1; 8 bases match TRBD1. V shed 7 bases and J 1 base; nucleotides not matched to a gene: 5. The CDR3 length is 14 residues. The CDR3 sequence: CASTRQGRNTEAFF. CDR3 nucleotide sequence: TGTGCCAGCACCCGACAGGGGCGGAACACTGAAGCTTTCTTT.

The V and J genes are TRBV9 and TRBJ2-6; D unresolved. The germline V gene has CDR1 SGDLS and CDR2 YYNGEE. This CDR3 has 14 amino acids. Trimming took off 6 bases at V and 1 base at J, with 8 bases between the two ends. The CDR3 spells CASTQRSGANVLTF. As DNA, the CDR3 is TGTGCCAGCACACAGAGATCTGGGGCCAACGTCCTGACTTTC.

The chain links TRBV25-1 to TRBJ2-3; 8 positions match TRBD2. After removal of 2 bases from V and 11 bases from J, the junction contained 9 bases not matched to a gene. Germline V gene data show CDR1 as MGHDK and CDR2 as SYGVNS. The CDR3 length is 14 residues. The CDR3 here is CASSEPGLARGQYF. The CDR3 nucleotides are TGTGCCAGCAGTGAACCTGGACTAGCAAGAGGGCAGTATTTT.

This clonotype was observed a few times. The chain carries TRBV2 and TRBJ2-7; perhaps TRBD1 as D (6 bases). CDR1 is SNHLY, CDR2 FYNNEI, per germline. V lost 5 bases, J lost 5 bases, and 19 bases lay in between. CDR3 length: 15 residues. This CDR3 is CASSSIQGTLHEQYF. CDR3 sequence (DNA): TGTGCCAGCAGTTCCATCCAGGGGACCCTCCACGAGCAGTACTTC.

V is TRBV27 and J is TRBJ1-3; no firm D call. Looked up from germline, CDR1 is MNHEY and CDR2 is SMNVEV (reference sequence). This CDR3 region has 14 residues. V gave up 5 bases and J gave up 4 bases, with 12 bases separating them. The CDR3 sequence is CASSASTIGNTIYF. DNA for the CDR3: TGTGCCAGCAGTGCCTCGACGATAGGAAACACCATATATTTT.

The V gene is TRBV20-1, the J gene TRBJ2-5, with TRBD2 matching 8 bases. This CDR3 region has 15 residues. Germline loops: CDR1 DFQATT, CDR2 SNEGSKA (reference sequence). Trimming removed 1 base from V and 11 bases from J; junction bases left unmatched: 15. The CDR3 nucleotides are TGCAGTGCTAGAGTGCCTAGCGGGTTCTACAATGAGCAGTACTTC. This sequence encodes CSARVPSGFYNEQYF.

This clonotype was detected a few times. The rearrangement uses TRBV7-8 and TRBJ1-2; D gene unclear. Per the germline V gene, CDR1 is SGHVS and CDR2 is FQNEAQ. The CDR3 covers 14 residues. With 3 bases removed from V and 4 bases from J, the gap between germline ends came to 12 bases. The CDR3 DNA is TGTGCCAGCAGCTTGGACGCGTCCCCCTATGGCTACACCTTC. Translation: CASSLDASPYGYTF.

This chain connects TRBV7-2 to TRBJ2-1; D is uncertain. The V and J ends lost 0 bases and 3 bases respectively, with 12 bases between them. Germline V gene lookup returns CDR1 SGHTA and CDR2 FQGNSA. The CDR3 length is 16 residues. CDR3 nucleotide sequence: TGTGCCAGCAGCTTAGCGCCGATGCGTGGCTACAATGAGCAGTTCTTC. Its protein is CASSLAPMRGYNEQFF. The whole variable domain, filled in from reference TRBV7-2 and TRBJ2-1, reads GAGVSQSPSNKVTEKGKDVELRCDPISGHTALYWYRQSLGQGLEFLIYFQGNSAPDKSGLPSDRFSAERTGGSVSTLTIQRTQQEDSAVYLCASSLAPMRGYNEQFFGPGTRLTVL.

V gene TRBV20-1 combines with J gene TRBJ2-5, with 7 bases matching TRBD2. The trim removed 5 bases at V and 3 bases at J, leaving 9 bases unmatched. Germline V gives CDR1 DFQATT, CDR2 SNEGSKA (reference sequence). This CDR3 has 14 amino acids. CDR3 DNA: TGCAGTGCTCTAGACATCGCGGGAGAAGAGACCCAGTACTTC. Amino acids: CSALDIAGEETQYF.

This clonotype was picked up a small number of times. The chain carries TRBV20-1 and TRBJ1-2; possibly TRBD1 for D (5 bases). V lost 6 bases and J lost 2, with 13 bases in between. The CDR3 length is 13 residues. In germline, CDR1 is DFQATT, CDR2 SNEGSKA (reference sequence). The CDR3 spells CSAPGKGNYGYTF. The CDR3 bases are TGCAGTGCCCCAGGGAAGGGGAACTATGGCTACACCTTC.

In its sample, this clonotype was seen many times. The V and J genes are TRBV5-1 and TRBJ2-6; possible D gene TRBD1, 5 bases. Germline V gene sequence: CDR1 SGHRS, CDR2 YFSETQ. The ends were cut back, 0 bases at V and 0 bases at J, with 13 bases in the middle. This CDR3 is 18 amino acids long. The CDR3 region has the DNA TGCGCCAGCAGCTTGGGTAGGGGTCCACTCTCTGGGGCCAACGTCCTGACTTTC. Encoded protein: CASSLGRGPLSGANVLTF.

As regards this clonotype: One junction end does not reproduce the germline sequence, and a read error may be involved. The chain combines TRBV6-2 or TRBV6-3 with TRBJ2-1; D is ambiguous. CDR1 and CDR2 (germline): MNHEY, SVGEGT. CDR3 length: 11 amino acids. The CDR3 bases are TGTGCCAACAGTTATGGCAATGAGCAGGTCTTC. It codes for CANSYGNEQVF.

The J gene is TRBJ1-2, the V gene TRBV27; 9 positions match TRBD1. With V trimmed by 0 bases and J by 3 bases, 8 bases remained unmatched. The germline gives CDR1 MNHEY, CDR2 SMNVEV (reference sequence). There are 17 residues in the CDR3. CDR3 loop: CASSLSGQGRIDYGYTF. The CDR3 DNA is TGTGCCAGCAGTTTATCGGGACAGGGCCGAATAGACTATGGCTACACCTTC.

This clonotype has only a few counts. This chain uses TRBV29-1 with TRBJ2-6; perhaps TRBD2 as D (7 bases). V gave up 4 bases and J gave up 0 bases, with 13 bases separating them. The CDR3 consists of 16 residues. In germline, CDR1 is SQVTM, CDR2 ANQGSEA. CDR3 in DNA: TGCAGCGTTGTAGCAGGGGAGGGCTCTGGGGCCAACGTCCTGACTTTC. It is translated as CSVVAGEGSGANVLTF.

This clonotype showed up just a few times. The chain has TRBV18 and TRBJ2-1, with 9 bases matching TRBD2. This CDR3 comprises 15 residues. CDR1 and CDR2 from the germline V gene are KGHSH and LQKENI. Trimming took 5 bases from V and 3 from J; bases not matched to a gene: 5. The CDR3 DNA follows: TGTGCCAGCTCAGGTAGCGGGAGTTTCTACAATGAGCAGTTCTTC. It specifies CASSGSGSFYNEQFF.

V usage is TRBV5-1 and J usage is TRBJ2-1; tentatively, D is TRBD1 (5 bases). The V and J ends lost 5 bases and 4 bases respectively, with 13 bases between them. From germline, CDR1 is SGHRS and CDR2 YFSETQ. The CDR3 sequence is 14 residues long. The CDR3 region is CASRSNPGYNEQFF. CDR3 in DNA: TGCGCCAGCAGATCCAACCCAGGGTACAATGAGCAGTTCTTC.

A few counts support this clonotype. This chain uses TRBV20-1 with TRBJ2-3; a possible D gene is TRBD2 (5 bases). Germline CDR1 reads DFQATT; CDR2 reads SNEGSKA (reference sequence). This CDR3 is built from 13 residues. With 3 bases removed from V and 0 bases from J, the gap between germline ends came to 7 bases. CDR3: CSASGDSTDTQYF. CDR3 nucleotides: TGCAGTGCTAGCGGGGATAGCACAGATACGCAGTATTTT.

This chain links TRBV6-5 with TRBJ2-2, with a possible D match to TRBD2 (5 bases). This CDR3 comprises 15 residues. From germline, CDR1 is MNHEY and CDR2 SVGAGI. The ends were cut back, 0 bases at V and 5 bases at J, with 10 bases in the middle. The CDR3 region has the DNA TGTGCCAGCAGTTACTCGAAATCGGGGACCGGGGAGCTGTTTTTT. This sequence encodes CASSYSKSGTGELFF.